The entry that follows covers one T cell receptor (beta chain) sequence. Its antigen is unidentified. The data stem from a study of monozygotic twins with inflammatory bowel disease. Whole-study results and caveats: Repertoires of patients may have been made more variable by differing immunosuppressive treatments. Findings did not support one strong IBD-associated signal or clonotype. Clonotype overlap with others was lower in IBD patients than in healthy twins, a difference that was greatest with disease activity.

TCRdb reprocessed the 5' RACE reads and keeps a single row for each CDR3 protein, giving no DNA. This table lists roughly 120,000 distinct CDR3 sequences. CDR1 SGHTA and CDR2 FQGNSA come from the germline V gene. CDR3 length: 14 residues. The chain couples TRBV7-2 to TRBJ1-4; TCRdb's D call of TRBD1 is untestable without DNA. The sequencing sample was made of blood. This sequence originates from a human donor with ulcerative colitis or Crohn's disease, or a healthy co-twin of an affected twin (not recorded which). CDR3 region: CASSAQQGLEKLFF.